Sequencing of this T cell receptor beta chain was carried out in a study of blood T cell repertoires in COVID-19. The wider study: COVID-19 samples from acute and convalescent phases originated in the United States, Italy and Spain.

Under the authors' procedure: Estimated nucleated cell counts came from reference gene primer amplification. TCRdb's copy holds only in-frame clones and misses some; the assay was immunoSEQ multiplex PCR. Clone size and V and J calls were adopted from that table, with D and trimming inferred from the DNA. The table shows about 250,000 clones, with roughly 84% occurring only once. V was pared by 5 bases and J by 5 bases, with 6 bases between. The germline V gene has CDR1 SEHNR and CDR2 FQNEAQ (reference sequence). This CDR3 region has 11 residues. The source is a woman in her forties who had recovered from COVID-19. Sequences were obtained from peripheral blood. The genes are TRBV7-9 and TRBJ2-5; a weak D match, TRBD2 (5 bases). CDR3 sequence (DNA): TGTGCCAGCAGCAGAGGGGAGACCCAGTACTTC. This codes for CASSRGETQYF. The whole variable domain, filled in from reference TRBV7-9 and TRBJ2-5, reads DTGVSQNPRHKITKRGQNVTFRCDPISEHNRLYWYRQTLGQGPEFLTYFQNEAQLEKSRLLSDRFSAERPKGSFSTLEIQRTEQGDSAMYLCASSRGETQYFGPGTRLLVL.